The source of this T cell receptor (beta chain) is a study of blood T cells in healthy people across ages. For the second PCR, which ran for roughly 7 to 11 cycles, a sample-barcoded 5' primer and a J-beta primer mix were used. MiXCR, applied by TCRdb to the 5' RACE reads, yields one record per CDR3 protein. This table has about 750,000 distinct CDR3 sequences, 50% to 65% appearing once. This CDR3 contains 16 residues. CDR1 is SGDLS, CDR2 YYNGEE, per germline. V lost 2 bases and J lost 14; bases outside the gene matches: 18. The rearrangement joins TRBV9 to TRBJ2-3; 9 bases are shared with TRBD1. Sequenced material: blood. The TCR sequence derives from a man of 80 years or more in good health. CDR3 sequence: CASSVLGTGPFGYAYF. The CDR3 DNA reads TGTGCCAGCAGCGTCTTGGGGACAGGGCCGTTCGGATACGCGTATTTT.